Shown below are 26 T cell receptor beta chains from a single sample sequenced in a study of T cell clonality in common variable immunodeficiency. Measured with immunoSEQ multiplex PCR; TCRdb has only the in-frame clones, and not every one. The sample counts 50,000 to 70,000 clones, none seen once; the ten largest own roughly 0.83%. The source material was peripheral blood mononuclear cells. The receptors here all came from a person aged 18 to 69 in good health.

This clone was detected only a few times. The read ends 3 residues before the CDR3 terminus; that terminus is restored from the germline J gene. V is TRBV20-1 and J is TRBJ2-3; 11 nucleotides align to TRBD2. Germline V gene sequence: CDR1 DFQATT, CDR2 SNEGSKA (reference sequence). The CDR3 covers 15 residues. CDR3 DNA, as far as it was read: TGCAGTGCTCGAAAAACTAGCGGGGGACGAGAGACG. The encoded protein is CSARKTSGGRET. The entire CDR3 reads CSARKTSGGRETQYF.

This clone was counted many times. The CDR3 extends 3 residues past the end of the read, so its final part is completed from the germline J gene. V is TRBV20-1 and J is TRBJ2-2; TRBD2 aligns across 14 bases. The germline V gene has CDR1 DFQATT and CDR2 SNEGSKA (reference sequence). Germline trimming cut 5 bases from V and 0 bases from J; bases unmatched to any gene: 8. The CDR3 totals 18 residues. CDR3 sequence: CSAFGGLAGGPNTGELFF. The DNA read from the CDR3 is TGCAGTGCTTTTGGTGGACTAGCGGGGGGTCCGAACACCGGGGAG.

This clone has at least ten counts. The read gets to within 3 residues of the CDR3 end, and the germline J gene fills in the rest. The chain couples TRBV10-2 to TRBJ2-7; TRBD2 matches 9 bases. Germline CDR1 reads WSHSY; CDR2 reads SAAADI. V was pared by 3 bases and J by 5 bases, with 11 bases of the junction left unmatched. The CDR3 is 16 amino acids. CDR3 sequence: CASSEWLAGDLNEQYF. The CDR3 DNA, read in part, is TGCGCCAGCAGTGAATGGTTAGCGGGAGATCTAAACGAG.

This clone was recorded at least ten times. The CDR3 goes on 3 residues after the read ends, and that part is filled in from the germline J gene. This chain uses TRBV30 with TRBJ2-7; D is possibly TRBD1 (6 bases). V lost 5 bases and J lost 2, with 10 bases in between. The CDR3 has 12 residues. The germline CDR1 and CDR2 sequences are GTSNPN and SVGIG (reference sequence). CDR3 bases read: TGTGCCTGGGGAACAGGGCCCTACGAG. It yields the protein CAWGTGPYE. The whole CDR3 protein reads CAWGTGPYEQYF.

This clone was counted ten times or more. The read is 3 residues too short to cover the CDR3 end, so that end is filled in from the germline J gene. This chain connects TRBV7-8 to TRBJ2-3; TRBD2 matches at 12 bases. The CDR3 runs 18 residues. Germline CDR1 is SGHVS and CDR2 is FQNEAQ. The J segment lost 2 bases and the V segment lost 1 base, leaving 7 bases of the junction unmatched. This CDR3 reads CASSLVEGLAGFTDTQYF. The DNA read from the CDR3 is TGTGCCAGCAGCTTAGTCGAAGGACTAGCGGGGTTCACAGATACG.

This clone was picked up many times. Partial CDR3 DNA: TGTGCCAGCAGAGCAGGGCCTGGGGCGCAGGGTGAG. This gives the protein CASRAGPGAQGE. The CDR3, in full, reads CASRAGPGAQGEQFF. The chain has TRBV7-9 and TRBJ2-1; possibly TRBD1 for D (5 bases). The CDR3 end is not reached by the read, which stops 3 residues before it; the germline J gene fills it in. The CDR3 extends over 15 amino acids. CDR1 SEHNR and CDR2 FQNEAQ come from the germline V gene (reference sequence). The V end lost 6 bases, the J end lost 9 bases, and 21 bases lay between the germline ends.

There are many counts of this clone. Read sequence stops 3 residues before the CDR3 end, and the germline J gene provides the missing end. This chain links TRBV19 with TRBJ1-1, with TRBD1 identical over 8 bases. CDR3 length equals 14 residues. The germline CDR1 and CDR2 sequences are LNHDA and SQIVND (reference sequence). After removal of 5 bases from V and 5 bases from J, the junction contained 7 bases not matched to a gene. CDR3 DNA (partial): TGTGCCAGTAGTTCCGGACAGGGCAGGACTGAA. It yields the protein CASSSGQGRTE. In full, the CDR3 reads CASSSGQGRTEAFF.

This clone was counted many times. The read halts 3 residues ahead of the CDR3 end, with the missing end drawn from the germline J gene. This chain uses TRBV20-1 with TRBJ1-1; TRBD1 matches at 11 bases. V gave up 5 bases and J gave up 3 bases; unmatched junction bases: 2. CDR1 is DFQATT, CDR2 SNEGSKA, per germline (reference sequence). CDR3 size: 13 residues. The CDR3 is CSASDRGHTEAFF. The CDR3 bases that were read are TGCAGTGCTTCGGACAGGGGGCACACTGAA.

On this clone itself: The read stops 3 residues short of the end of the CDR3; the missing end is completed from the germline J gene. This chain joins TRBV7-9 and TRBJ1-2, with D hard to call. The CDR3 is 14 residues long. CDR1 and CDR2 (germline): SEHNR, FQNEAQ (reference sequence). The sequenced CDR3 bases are TGTGCCAGCAGCTTAGGGACTATAAAAGATACC. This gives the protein CASSLGTIKDT. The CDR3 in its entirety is CASSLGTIKDTYTF. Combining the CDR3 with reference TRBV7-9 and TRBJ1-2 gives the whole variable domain DTGVSQNPRHKITKRGQNVTFRCDPISEHNRLYWYRQTLGQGPEFLTYFQNEAQLEKSRLLSDRFSAERPKGSFSTLEIQRTEQGDSAMYLCASSLGTIKDTYTFGSGTRLTVV.

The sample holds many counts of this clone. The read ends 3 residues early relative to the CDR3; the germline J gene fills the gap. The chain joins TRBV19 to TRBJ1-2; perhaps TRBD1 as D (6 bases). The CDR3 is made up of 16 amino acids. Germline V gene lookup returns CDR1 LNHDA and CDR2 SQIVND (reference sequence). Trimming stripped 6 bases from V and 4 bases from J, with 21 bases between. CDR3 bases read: TGTGCCAGTAGGGGGTCCGGACAGACAGCCTTCTATGGC. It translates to CASRGSGQTAFYG. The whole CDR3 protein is CASRGSGQTAFYGYTF.

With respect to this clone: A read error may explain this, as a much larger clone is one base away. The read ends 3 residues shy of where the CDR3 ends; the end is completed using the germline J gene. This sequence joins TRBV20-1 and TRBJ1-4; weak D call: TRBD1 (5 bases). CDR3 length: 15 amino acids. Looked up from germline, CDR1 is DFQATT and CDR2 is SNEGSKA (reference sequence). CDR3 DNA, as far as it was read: TGCAGTGCTAGAGCCGGCGGTCCTGGGGCCAACGTA. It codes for CSARAGGPGANV. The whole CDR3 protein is CSARAGGPGANVLFF.

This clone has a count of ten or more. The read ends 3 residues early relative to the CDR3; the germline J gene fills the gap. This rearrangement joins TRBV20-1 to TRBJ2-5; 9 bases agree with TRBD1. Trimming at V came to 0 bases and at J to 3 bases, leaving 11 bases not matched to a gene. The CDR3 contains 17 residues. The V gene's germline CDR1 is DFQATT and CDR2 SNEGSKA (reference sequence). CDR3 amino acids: CSARDKWGQGRKETQYF. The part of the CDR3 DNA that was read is TGCAGTGCTAGAGATAAGTGGGGACAGGGCCGAAAAGAGACC.

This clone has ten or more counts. This CDR3 is CSARYSGPGNEQFF. The sequenced part of the CDR3 DNA is TGCAGTGCTAGATATAGCGGGCCCGGCAATGAG. The genes are TRBV20-1 and TRBJ2-1, with 7 bases matching TRBD2. The observed sequence ends 3 residues before the CDR3 terminus, with the missing tail filled in from the germline J gene. CDR3 length: 14 amino acids. V was clipped by 2 bases and J by 6 bases; unmatched bases: 7. CDR1 and CDR2 from the germline V gene are DFQATT and SNEGSKA (reference sequence).

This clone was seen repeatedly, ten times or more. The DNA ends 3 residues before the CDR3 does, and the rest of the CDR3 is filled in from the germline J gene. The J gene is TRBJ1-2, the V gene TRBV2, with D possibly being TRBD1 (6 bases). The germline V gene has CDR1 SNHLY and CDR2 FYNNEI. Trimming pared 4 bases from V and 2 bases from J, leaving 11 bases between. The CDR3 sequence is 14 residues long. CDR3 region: CASSGTALNYGYTF. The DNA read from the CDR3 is TGTGCCAGCAGTGGGACAGCACTAAACTATGGC.

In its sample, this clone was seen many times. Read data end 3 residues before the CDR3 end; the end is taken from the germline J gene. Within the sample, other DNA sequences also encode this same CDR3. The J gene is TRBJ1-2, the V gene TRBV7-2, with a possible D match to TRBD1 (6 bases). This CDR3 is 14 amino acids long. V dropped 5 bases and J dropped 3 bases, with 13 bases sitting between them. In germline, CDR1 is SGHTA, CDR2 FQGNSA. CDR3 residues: CASSATGSDYGYTF. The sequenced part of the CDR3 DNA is TGTGCCAGCAGCGCGACAGGTAGTGACTATGGC. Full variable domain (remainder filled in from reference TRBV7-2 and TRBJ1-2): GAGVSQSPSNKVTEKGKDVELRCDPISGHTALYWYRQSLGQGLEFLIYFQGNSAPDKSGLPSDRFSAERTGGSVSTLTIQRTQQEDSAVYLCASSATGSDYGYTFGSGTRLTVV.

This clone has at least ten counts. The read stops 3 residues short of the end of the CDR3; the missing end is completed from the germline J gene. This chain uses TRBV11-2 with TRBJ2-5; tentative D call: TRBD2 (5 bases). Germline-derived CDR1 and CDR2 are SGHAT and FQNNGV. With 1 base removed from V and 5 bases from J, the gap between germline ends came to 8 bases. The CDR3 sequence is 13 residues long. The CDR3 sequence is CASSLAGWETQYF. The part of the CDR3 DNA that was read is TGTGCCAGCAGCTTAGCGGGGTGGGAGACC.

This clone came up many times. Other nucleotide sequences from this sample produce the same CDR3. CDR3 DNA (partial): TGTGCCAGCAGCGGGACAGGCCTTATTCTTAACTATGGC. Protein: CASSGTGLILNYG. The whole CDR3 sequence reads CASSGTGLILNYGYTF. The chain is built from TRBV2 and TRBJ1-2; 8 bases agree with TRBD1. The read ends 3 residues before the CDR3 terminus; that terminus is restored from the germline J gene. This CDR3 is built from 16 residues. CDR1 SNHLY and CDR2 FYNNEI come from the germline V gene. With 6 bases clipped from V and 1 base from J, the junction kept 10 bases outside the gene matches.

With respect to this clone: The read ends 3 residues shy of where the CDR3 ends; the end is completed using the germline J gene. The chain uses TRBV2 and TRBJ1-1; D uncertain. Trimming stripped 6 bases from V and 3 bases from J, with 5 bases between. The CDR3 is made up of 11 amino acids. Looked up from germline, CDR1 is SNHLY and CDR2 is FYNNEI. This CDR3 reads CASSVYTEAFF. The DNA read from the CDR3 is TGTGCCAGCAGCGTCTACACTGAA.

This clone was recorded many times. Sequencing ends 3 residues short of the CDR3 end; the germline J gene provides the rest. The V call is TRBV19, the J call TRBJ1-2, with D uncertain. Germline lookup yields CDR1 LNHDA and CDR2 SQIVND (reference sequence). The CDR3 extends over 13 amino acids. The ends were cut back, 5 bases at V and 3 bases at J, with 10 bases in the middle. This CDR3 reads CASSRRGDYGYTF. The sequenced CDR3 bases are TGTGCCAGTAGTCGGCGCGGGGACTATGGC.

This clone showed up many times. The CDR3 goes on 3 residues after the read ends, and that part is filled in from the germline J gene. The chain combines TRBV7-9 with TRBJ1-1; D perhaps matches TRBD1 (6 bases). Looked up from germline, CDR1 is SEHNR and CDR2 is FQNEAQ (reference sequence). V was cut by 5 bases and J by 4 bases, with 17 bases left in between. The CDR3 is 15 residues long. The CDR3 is CASSPGQIKGTEAFF. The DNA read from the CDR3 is TGTGCCAGCAGCCCCGGACAGATTAAAGGCACTGAA.

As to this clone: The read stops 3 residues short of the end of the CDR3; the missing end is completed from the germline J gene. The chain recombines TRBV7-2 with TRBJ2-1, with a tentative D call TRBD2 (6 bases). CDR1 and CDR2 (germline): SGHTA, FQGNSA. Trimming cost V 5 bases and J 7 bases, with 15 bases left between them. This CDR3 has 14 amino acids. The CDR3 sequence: CASSPGLEGNEQFF. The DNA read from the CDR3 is TGTGCCAGCAGCCCGGGACTGGAGGGGAATGAG.

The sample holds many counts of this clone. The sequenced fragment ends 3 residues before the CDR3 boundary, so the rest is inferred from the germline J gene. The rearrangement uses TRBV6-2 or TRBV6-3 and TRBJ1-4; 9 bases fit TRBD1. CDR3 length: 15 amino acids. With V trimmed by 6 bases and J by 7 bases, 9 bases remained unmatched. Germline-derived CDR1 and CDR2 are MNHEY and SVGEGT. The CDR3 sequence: CASSASGTGIEKLFF. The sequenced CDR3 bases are TGTGCCAGCAGCGCCTCCGGGACAGGGATTGAAAAA.

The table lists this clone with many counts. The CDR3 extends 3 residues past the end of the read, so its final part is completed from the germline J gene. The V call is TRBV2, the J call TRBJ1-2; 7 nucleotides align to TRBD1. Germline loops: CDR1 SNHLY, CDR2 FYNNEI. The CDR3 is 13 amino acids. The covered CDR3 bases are TGTGCCAGCAGGGGACAGCTACCCGACGGC. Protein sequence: CASRGQLPDG. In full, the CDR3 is CASRGQLPDGYTF.

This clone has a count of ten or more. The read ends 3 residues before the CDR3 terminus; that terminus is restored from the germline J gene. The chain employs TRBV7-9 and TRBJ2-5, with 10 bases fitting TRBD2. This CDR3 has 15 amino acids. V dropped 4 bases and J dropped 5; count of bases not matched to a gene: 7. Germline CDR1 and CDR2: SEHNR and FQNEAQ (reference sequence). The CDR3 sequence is CASSSERGLAETQYF. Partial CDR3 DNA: TGTGCCAGCAGCTCGGAGAGGGGACTAGCGGAGACC.

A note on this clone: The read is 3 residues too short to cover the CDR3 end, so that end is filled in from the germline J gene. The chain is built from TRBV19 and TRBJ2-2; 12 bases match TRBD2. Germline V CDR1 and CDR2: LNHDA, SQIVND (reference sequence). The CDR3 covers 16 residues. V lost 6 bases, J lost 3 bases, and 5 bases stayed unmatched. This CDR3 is CASSLTSGGDTGELFF. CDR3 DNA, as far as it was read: TGTGCCAGTAGCCTGACTAGCGGGGGTGACACCGGGGAG.

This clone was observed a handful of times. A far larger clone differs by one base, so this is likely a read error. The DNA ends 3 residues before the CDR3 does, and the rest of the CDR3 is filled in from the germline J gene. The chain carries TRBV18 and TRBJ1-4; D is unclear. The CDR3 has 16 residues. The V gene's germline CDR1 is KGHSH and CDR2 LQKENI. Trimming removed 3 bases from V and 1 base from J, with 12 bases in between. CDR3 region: CASSPRERGTNEKLFF. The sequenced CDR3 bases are TGTGCCAGCTCACCTAGGGAACGGGGAACTAATGAAAAA.